The present T cell receptor beta chain was sequenced within a study of T cells in localized non-small cell lung cancer. Whole-study results and caveats: Without multi-region sequencing, intratumor heterogeneity could not be excluded. Blood T cell density predicted longer survival; adjacent-lung clonality, shorter.

This CDR3 contains 17 residues. The germline gives CDR1 SGDLS, CDR2 YYNGEE. V lost 3 bases to trimming and J lost 0 bases; unmatched junction nucleotides: 5. Notes on this clone: Its antigen is as yet unknown.

Using immunoSEQ multiplex PCR, the repertoire was profiled, and TCRdb retains in-frame clones only, with some absent. Here the sample spans tens of thousands of clones, approximately 86% being singletons. The sample here was peripheral blood, taken before any cancer treatment. The chain combines TRBV9 with TRBJ2-6; TRBD1 matches 8 bases. The receptor was derived from a man aged 35 to 69 with stage I squamous cell lung carcinoma. DNA for the CDR3: TGTGCCAGCAGCGAGGGGACAGGATTCTCTGGGGCCAACGTCCTGACTTTC. This gives the protein CASSEGTGFSGANVLTF.